The next 27 T cell receptor beta chains were all read from a single sample in a study of blood T cell repertoires in COVID-19. Sequencing was performed with immunoSEQ multiplex PCR; in TCRdb, only in-frame clones are kept and a portion is missing. The sample holds roughly 150,000 clones, around four fifths seen once. Source material: peripheral blood. These receptors all stem from a woman older than 75 with COVID-19, enrolled during active disease.

The chain combines TRBV4-1 with TRBJ2-1, with D tentatively TRBD2 (6 bases). The length of the CDR3 is 17 residues. Germline V CDR1 and CDR2: MGHRA, YSYEKL. V was clipped by 3 bases and J by 0 bases, with 15 bases between them. CDR3 loop: CASSQTSSGSSYNEQFF. CDR3 DNA: TGCGCCAGCAGCCAGACGAGTAGCGGAAGCTCCTACAATGAGCAGTTCTTC.

This clone was found once. The chain carries TRBV3-1 (or the pseudogene TRBV3-2) and TRBJ2-5; 8 positions match TRBD2. The CDR3 length is 16 residues. V shed 4 bases and J 1 base; nucleotides not matched to a gene: 8. Germline values: CDR1 LGHDT, CDR2 YNNKEL (reference sequence). CDR3 sequence: CASSPRRTSLQETQYF. CDR3 nucleotides: TGTGCCAGCAGCCCCCGTCGGACTAGCCTCCAAGAGACCCAGTACTTC.

The genes are TRBV2 and TRBJ2-7; D gene unclear. From germline, CDR1 is SNHLY and CDR2 FYNNEI. The V gene lost 6 bases and the J gene lost 0 bases, with 9 bases spanning the gap. CDR3 length: 13 amino acids. The CDR3 reads CASSDGSSYEQYF. The CDR3 region has the DNA TGTGCCAGCAGCGACGGGTCCTCCTACGAGCAGTACTTC. Together with reference TRBV2 and TRBJ2-7, the CDR3 gives the full variable domain: EPEVTQTPSHQVTQMGQEVILRCVPISNHLYFYWYRQILGQKVEFLVSFYNNEISEKSEIFDDQFSVERPDGSNFTLKIRSTKLEDSAMYFCASSDGSSYEQYFGPGTRLTVT.

The chain employs TRBV30 and TRBJ2-2; weak D call: TRBD1 (6 bases). With 2 bases removed from V and 1 base from J, the gap between germline ends came to 11 bases. This CDR3 comprises 15 residues. The germline gives CDR1 GTSNPN, CDR2 SVGIG (reference sequence). CDR3 residues: CAWSQGFWNTGELFF. In DNA, the CDR3 is TGTGCCTGGAGTCAGGGGTTCTGGAACACCGGGGAGCTGTTTTTT.

In the case of this clone: Other DNA sequences in the same sample also yield this CDR3. The genes are TRBV19 and TRBJ2-7; 8 bases map to TRBD1. CDR1 and CDR2 (germline): LNHDA, SQIVND (reference sequence). The CDR3 runs to 14 residues. Losses at the gene ends were 3 bases for V and 3 bases for J; bases not matched to a gene: 4. This CDR3 is CASSIRQGNYEQYF. Here the CDR3 DNA reads TGTGCCAGTAGTATTAGACAGGGGAACTACGAGCAGTACTTC.

Written as DNA, the CDR3 is TGCGCCAGCAGCTCTCGGGGGAATGAGCAGTTCTTC. This sequence encodes CASSSRGNEQFF. The V gene is TRBV5-1, the J gene TRBJ2-1; TRBD2 is a possible D gene (6 bases). From germline, CDR1 is SGHRS and CDR2 YFSETQ. The CDR3 covers 12 residues. The V end lost 3 bases, the J end lost 7 bases, and 8 bases lay between the germline ends.

V gene TRBV6-5 combines with J gene TRBJ1-6; D might be TRBD1 (5 bases). Germline V gives CDR1 MNHEY, CDR2 SVGAGI. V was shortened by 1 base and J by 5 bases, with 9 bases between the two germline ends. This CDR3 has 15 residues. The chain's CDR3 is CASSYLGQNNSPLHF. The CDR3 nucleotides read TGTGCCAGCAGTTACTTAGGACAAAATAATTCACCCCTCCACTTT.

CDR3 nucleotides: TGCGCCAGCAGCCCCGGTGAGAGGTTTCGAGAGACCCAGTACTTC. This codes for CASSPGERFRETQYF. The gene calls are TRBV5-1 and TRBJ2-5; D is unresolved. The CDR3 loop spans 15 amino acids. Germline V CDR1 and CDR2: SGHRS, YFSETQ. The germline V and J ends were trimmed by 4 bases and 4 bases, with 17 bases remaining between them.

The V gene is TRBV14, the J gene TRBJ2-1, with a weak D call TRBD1 (6 bases). With 2 bases removed from V and 2 bases from J, the gap between germline ends came to 10 bases. The germline gives CDR1 SGHDN, CDR2 FVKESK. This CDR3 is 15 amino acids long. The CDR3 is CASSQRGYAYNEQFF. CDR3 coding DNA: TGTGCCAGCAGCCAAAGGGGGTATGCCTACAATGAGCAGTTCTTC.

This chain connects TRBV5-4 to TRBJ2-5; 9 bases align to TRBD1. The CDR3 spans 19 residues. Germline CDR1 is SGHNT and CDR2 is YYREEE (reference sequence). Trimming removed 4 bases from V and 4 bases from J; junction bases left unmatched: 20. CDR3 amino acids: CASSGDTGGSGYGGETQYF. The CDR3 DNA follows: TGTGCCAGCAGCGGCGATACAGGGGGCTCGGGATATGGTGGAGAGACCCAGTACTTC.

V is TRBV7-8 and J is TRBJ2-3, with 8 bases aligning to TRBD1. V gave up 6 bases and J gave up 2 bases; unmatched junction bases: 7. There are 15 residues in the CDR3. Germline V gives CDR1 SGHVS, CDR2 FQNEAQ. The CDR3 reads CASRNDRGNTDTQYF. The CDR3 bases are TGTGCCAGCAGAAACGACAGGGGAAACACAGATACGCAGTATTTT.

This clone was detected a few times. The chain is built from TRBV19 and TRBJ1-2; no definite D call. Per germline, CDR1 LNHDA and CDR2 SQIVND (reference sequence). This CDR3 spans 14 amino acids. V dropped 7 bases and J dropped 6 bases, with 18 bases sitting between them. The CDR3, as DNA: TGTGCCAGTACCCTCGTCGGGAGGTCTGATGGCTACACCTTC. Translated, it gives CASTLVGRSDGYTF. The variable domain in full, completed from reference TRBV19 and TRBJ1-2, reads DGGITQSPKYLFRKEGQNVTLSCEQNLNHDAMYWYRQDPGQGLRLIYYSQIVNDFQKGDIAEGYSVSREKKESFPLTVTSAQKNPTAFYLCASTLVGRSDGYTFGSGTRLTVV.

The chain recombines TRBV30 with TRBJ2-1; D possibly corresponds to TRBD2 (5 bases). The CDR3 has 13 residues. The germline V gene has CDR1 GTSNPN and CDR2 SVGIG (reference sequence). The CDR3 region is CELSREGYNEQFF. CDR3 DNA: TGTGAGCTGTCGAGGGAAGGTTACAATGAGCAGTTCTTC.

This clone has more than one count but fewer than ten. The chain recombines TRBV9 with TRBJ1-6, with TRBD1 identical over 7 bases. J gave up 8 bases and V 3 bases, and 11 bases lay outside the gene matches. CDR1 is SGDLS and CDR2 is YYNGEE in the germline V gene. This CDR3 is built from 16 residues. The CDR3 region has the DNA TGTGCCAGCAGCGCACCAAAAGGGGGCAGGGATTCACCCCTCCACTTT. It encodes CASSAPKGGRDSPLHF.

This clone was picked up a small number of times. The V and J genes are TRBV6-5 and TRBJ2-1; 8 bases match TRBD1. Germline V lookup: CDR1 MNHEY, CDR2 SVGAGI. Trimming at V came to 7 bases and at J to 4 bases, leaving 6 bases not matched to a gene. This CDR3 spans 14 amino acids. The DNA for the CDR3 is TGTGCCAGCACCCCGACAGGGGTTTACAATGAGCAGTTCTTC. It yields the protein CASTPTGVYNEQFF.

The V gene is TRBV18, the J gene TRBJ2-2; 10 bases map to TRBD2. CDR1 is KGHSH and CDR2 is LQKENI in the germline V gene. This CDR3 is 17 amino acids long. V gave up 3 bases and J gave up 4 bases; unmatched junction bases: 8. The CDR3 sequence is CASSPRLAGVITGELFF. CDR3 nucleotide sequence: TGTGCCAGCTCACCGCGGCTAGCGGGAGTAATCACCGGGGAGCTGTTTTTT.

The chain employs TRBV10-3 and TRBJ1-5, with 10 bases aligning to TRBD1. The V gene end was trimmed by 4 bases and the J gene end by 0 bases; junction bases not matched to a gene: 3. This CDR3 is built from 16 residues. The V gene's germline CDR1 is ENHRY and CDR2 SYGVKD. This chain's CDR3 is CAISVGQGGSNQPQHF. The CDR3 region has the DNA TGTGCCATCAGTGTAGGACAGGGGGGTAGCAATCAGCCCCAGCATTTT.

The sample holds one count of this clone. The chain is built from TRBV7-2 and TRBJ2-5, with a tentative D call TRBD2 (6 bases). The CDR3 extends over 15 amino acids. The germline V gene encodes CDR1 SGHTA and CDR2 FQGNSA. Deletions cut 1 base from V and 2 bases from J, with 11 bases between. CDR3 nucleotides: TGTGCCAGCAGCTTAGACCCGGCGGGGCAAGAGACCCAGTACTTC. Residues: CASSLDPAGQETQYF.

The V and J genes are TRBV5-4 and TRBJ1-4, with D perhaps matching TRBD1 (5 bases). This CDR3 has 16 amino acids. The V and J ends lost 3 bases and 0 bases respectively, with 12 bases between them. The V gene's germline CDR1 is SGHNT and CDR2 YYREEE (reference sequence). The DNA for the CDR3 is TGTGCCAGCAGCTCGACAGCCACCGCAACTAATGAAAAACTGTTTTTT. This sequence encodes CASSSTATATNEKLFF. The entire variable domain, with the rest obtained from reference TRBV5-4 and TRBJ1-4, is as follows: ETGVTQSPTHLIKTRGQQVTLRCSSQSGHNTVSWYQQALGQGPQFIFQYYREEENGRGNFPPRFSGLQFPNYSSELNVNALELDDSALYLCASSSTATATNEKLFFGSGTQLSVL.

The chain links TRBV18 to TRBJ2-3, with 9 nucleotides matching TRBD2. This CDR3 is 16 amino acids long. Germline V gene sequence: CDR1 KGHSH, CDR2 LQKENI. V lost 3 bases and J lost 5; bases outside the gene matches: 9. CDR3 bases: TGTGCCAGCTCACCCGTTAGCGGGAGCCAGGGAGATACGCAGTATTTT. Protein product: CASSPVSGSQGDTQYF.

The chain has TRBV27 and TRBJ1-6; D possibly corresponds to TRBD1 (6 bases). Trimming removed 5 bases at V and 9 bases at J, with 14 bases between. This CDR3 region has 14 residues. Germline V gene sequence: CDR1 MNHEY, CDR2 SMNVEV (reference sequence). The CDR3 DNA reads as TGTGCCAGCAGTACCAGGGGTTGGTCTTCACCCCTCCACTTT. This translates into CASSTRGWSSPLHF.

This chain links TRBV5-1 with TRBJ2-3; TRBD2 matches 9 bases. CDR1 and CDR2 (germline): SGHRS, YFSETQ. The CDR3 loop spans 16 amino acids. V was clipped by 1 base and J by 5 bases; unmatched bases: 8. CDR3 nucleotide sequence: TGCGCCAGCAGCTTGAACGGCGGGAGGGCCGAAGATACGCAGTATTTT. It codes for CASSLNGGRAEDTQYF.

The rearrangement joins TRBV18 to TRBJ2-7, with D perhaps TRBD1 (5 bases). V was clipped by 6 bases and J by 7 bases, with 16 bases between them. Germline CDR1 reads KGHSH; CDR2 reads LQKENI. This CDR3 spans 13 amino acids. CDR3 coding DNA: TGTGCCAGCTCCGAATCCAGGGATGGGGAGCAGTACTTC. This gives the protein CASSESRDGEQYF.

This chain links TRBV19 with TRBJ1-3; maybe TRBD1 (5 bases). The CDR3 is 13 residues long. The germline V gene encodes CDR1 LNHDA and CDR2 SQIVND (reference sequence). Trimming removed 7 bases from V and 2 bases from J, with 9 bases in between. CDR3 sequence reads: CASKEGPGNTIYF. DNA for the CDR3: TGTGCCAGTAAGGAGGGACCTGGAAACACCATATATTTT.

This chain uses TRBV4-3 with TRBJ1-6; D is undetermined. This CDR3 has 13 amino acids. Trimming left V 1 base short and J 9 bases short, with 7 bases between. The germline CDR1 and CDR2 sequences are LGHNA and YSLEER. DNA for the CDR3: TGCGCCAGCAGCCAAGCTTTGGCTTCACCCCTCCACTTT. Its translation: CASSQALASPLHF.

The V call is TRBV11-2, the J call TRBJ2-7, with D hard to call. Germline V gene lookup returns CDR1 SGHAT and CDR2 FQNNGV. V lost 1 base, J lost 2 bases, and 12 bases lay in between. This CDR3 region has 15 residues. The CDR3 nucleotides read TGTGCCAGCAGCTTAGTGGCCAGATTACCCTACGAGCAGTACTTC. Translation: CASSLVARLPYEQYF. The full variable domain, with the rest looked up from reference TRBV11-2 and TRBJ2-7, is EAGVAQSPRYKIIEKRQSVAFWCNPISGHATLYWYQQILGQGPKLLIQFQNNGVVDDSQLPKDRFSAERLKGVDSTLKIQPAKLEDSAVYLCASSLVARLPYEQYFGPGTRLTVT.

This clone was picked up one time. The rearrangement links TRBV28 to TRBJ2-6; weak D call: TRBD1 (5 bases). Trimming removed 6 bases from V and 4 bases from J, with 19 bases in between. This CDR3 region has 17 residues. Germline CDR1 is MDHEN and CDR2 is SYDVKM. CDR3 protein: CASRQTIGVPGANVLTF. As DNA, the CDR3 is TGTGCCAGCAGACAAACGATAGGGGTACCCGGGGCCAACGTCCTGACTTTC.